This TCR beta chain derives from a study of T cell changes during pregnancy in multiple sclerosis. V was pared by 3 bases and J by 8 bases, with 23 bases between. There are 17 residues in the CDR3. The germline V gene has CDR1 SGHDN and CDR2 FVKESK. Method: immunoSEQ multiplex PCR; TCRdb's copy keeps in-frame clones and lacks some. In the table there are some 44,000 clones, 92% of which are singletons. The specimen comprised CD4+ T cells from peripheral blood mononuclear cells, sampled in the third trimester of pregnancy. The J gene is TRBJ2-1, the V gene TRBV14; D is perhaps TRBD2 (6 bases). The receptor comes from a female donor with multiple sclerosis, enrolled in a pregnancy study. This CDR3 is CASSHPIANRGIDEQFF. The CDR3 coding sequence is TGTGCCAGCAGCCACCCCATCGCGAACCGGGGGATAGATGAGCAGTTCTTC.